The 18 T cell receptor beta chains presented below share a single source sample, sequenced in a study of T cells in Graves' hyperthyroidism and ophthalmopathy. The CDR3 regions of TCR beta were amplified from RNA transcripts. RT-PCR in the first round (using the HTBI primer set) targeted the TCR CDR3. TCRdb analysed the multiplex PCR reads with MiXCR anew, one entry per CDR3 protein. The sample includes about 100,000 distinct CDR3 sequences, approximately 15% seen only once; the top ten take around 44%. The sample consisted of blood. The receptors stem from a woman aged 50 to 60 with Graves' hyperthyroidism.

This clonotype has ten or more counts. Here the CDR3 reads CASSFSLAGGRTGELFF. CDR3 coding DNA: TGTGCCAGCAGCTTTTCACTAGCGGGAGGTAGAACCGGGGAGCTGTTTTTT. The genes are TRBV11-1 and TRBJ2-2; 12 bases map to TRBD2. There are 17 residues in the CDR3. The V gene end was trimmed by 3 bases and the J gene end by 5 bases; junction bases not matched to a gene: 7. The germline CDR1 and CDR2 sequences are SGHAT and FQDESV (reference sequence).

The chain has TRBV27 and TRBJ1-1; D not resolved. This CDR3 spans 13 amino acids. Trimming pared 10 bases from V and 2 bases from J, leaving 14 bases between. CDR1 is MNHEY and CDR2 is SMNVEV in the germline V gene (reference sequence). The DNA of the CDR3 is TGTGCCACCGGCCGGGTCCCTAACACTGAAGCTTTCTTT. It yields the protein CATGRVPNTEAFF.

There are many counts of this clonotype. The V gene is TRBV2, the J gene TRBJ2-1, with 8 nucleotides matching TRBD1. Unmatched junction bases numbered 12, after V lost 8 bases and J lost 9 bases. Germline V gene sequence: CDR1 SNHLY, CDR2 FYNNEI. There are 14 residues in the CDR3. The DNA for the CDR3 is TGTGCCAGCCGACCCGCGCAGGGGGCGGGTGAGCAGTTCTTC. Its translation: CASRPAQGAGEQFF.

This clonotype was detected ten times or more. The CDR3 loop is CASSLWTDSGANVLTF. In DNA form, the CDR3 reads TGTGCCAGCAGTTTATGGACAGACTCTGGGGCCAACGTCCTGACTTTC. The gene calls are TRBV28 and TRBJ2-6; possible D gene TRBD1, 5 bases. The CDR3 covers 16 residues. The germline V gene encodes CDR1 MDHEN and CDR2 SYDVKM. V lost 0 bases and J lost 0, with 6 bases in between.

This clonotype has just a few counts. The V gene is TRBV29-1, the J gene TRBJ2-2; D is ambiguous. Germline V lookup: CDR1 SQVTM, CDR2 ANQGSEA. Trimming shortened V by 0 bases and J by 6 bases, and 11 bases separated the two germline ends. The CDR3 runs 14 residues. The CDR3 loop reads CSVEDLGVAGELFF. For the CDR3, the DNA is TGCAGCGTTGAAGATCTTGGGGTTGCCGGGGAGCTGTTTTTT.

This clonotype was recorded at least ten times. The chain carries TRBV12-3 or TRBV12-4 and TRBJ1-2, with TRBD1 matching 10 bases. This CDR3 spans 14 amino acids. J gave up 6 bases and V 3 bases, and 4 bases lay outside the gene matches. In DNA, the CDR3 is TGTGCCAGCAGTTTTGGACAGGGGGAGGATGGCTACACCTTC. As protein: CASSFGQGEDGYTF.

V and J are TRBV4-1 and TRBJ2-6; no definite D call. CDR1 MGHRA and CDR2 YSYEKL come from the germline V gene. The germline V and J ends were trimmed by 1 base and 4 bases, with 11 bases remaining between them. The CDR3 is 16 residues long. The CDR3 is CASSQVYVPGANVLTF. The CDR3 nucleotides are TGCGCCAGCAGCCAAGTTTATGTACCCGGGGCCAACGTCCTGACTTTC.

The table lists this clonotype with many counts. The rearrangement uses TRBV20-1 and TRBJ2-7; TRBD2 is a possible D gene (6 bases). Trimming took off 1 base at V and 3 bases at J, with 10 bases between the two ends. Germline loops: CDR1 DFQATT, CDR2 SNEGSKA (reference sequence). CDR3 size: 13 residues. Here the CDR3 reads CSARGGEDYEQYV. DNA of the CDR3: TGCAGTGCTAGAGGGGGGGAAGACTACGAGCAGTACGTC.

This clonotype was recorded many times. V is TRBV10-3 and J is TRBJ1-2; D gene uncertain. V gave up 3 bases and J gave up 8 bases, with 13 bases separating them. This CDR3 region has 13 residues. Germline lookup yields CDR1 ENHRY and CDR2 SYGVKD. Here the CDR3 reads CAISDGDRGGYTF. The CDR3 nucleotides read TGTGCCATCAGTGACGGGGATCGAGGAGGCTACACCTTC.

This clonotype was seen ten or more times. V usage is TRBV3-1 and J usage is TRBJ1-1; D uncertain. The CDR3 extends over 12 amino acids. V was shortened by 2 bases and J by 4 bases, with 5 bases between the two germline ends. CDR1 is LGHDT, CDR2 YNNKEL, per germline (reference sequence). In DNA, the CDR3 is TGTGCCAGCAGCCAACATGGCACTGAAGCTTTCTTT. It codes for CASSQHGTEAFF.

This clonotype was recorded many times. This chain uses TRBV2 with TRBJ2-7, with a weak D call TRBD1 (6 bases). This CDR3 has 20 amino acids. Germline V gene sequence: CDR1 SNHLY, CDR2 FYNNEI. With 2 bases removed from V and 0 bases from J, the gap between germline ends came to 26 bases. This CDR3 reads CASSELVAGAWVESSYEQYV. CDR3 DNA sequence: TGTGCCAGCAGTGAATTGGTGGCAGGGGCATGGGTAGAGAGCTCCTACGAGCAGTACGTC.

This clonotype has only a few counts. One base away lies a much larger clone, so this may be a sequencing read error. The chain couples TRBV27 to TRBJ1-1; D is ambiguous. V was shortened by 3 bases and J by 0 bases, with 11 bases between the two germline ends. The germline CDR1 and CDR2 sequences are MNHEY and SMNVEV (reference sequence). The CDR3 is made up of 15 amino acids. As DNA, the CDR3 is TGTGCCAGCAGTTTGAAAGGCGGCATGAACACTGAAGCTTTCTTT. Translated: CASSLKGGMNTEAFF.

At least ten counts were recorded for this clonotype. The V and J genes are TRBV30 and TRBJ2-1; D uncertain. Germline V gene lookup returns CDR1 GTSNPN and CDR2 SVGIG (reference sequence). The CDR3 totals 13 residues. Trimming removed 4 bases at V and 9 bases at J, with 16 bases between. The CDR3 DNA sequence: TGTGCCTGGAACGAAGTAGAGCGAGGTGAGCAGTTCTTC. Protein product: CAWNEVERGEQFF.

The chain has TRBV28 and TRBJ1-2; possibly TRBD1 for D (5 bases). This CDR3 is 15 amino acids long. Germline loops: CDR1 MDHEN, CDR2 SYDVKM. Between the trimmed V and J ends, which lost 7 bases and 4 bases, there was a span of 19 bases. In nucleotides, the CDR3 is TGTGCCAGCATTCCCGGGGGGAGGCAGAGCTATGGCTACACCTTC. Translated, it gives CASIPGGRQSYGYTF.

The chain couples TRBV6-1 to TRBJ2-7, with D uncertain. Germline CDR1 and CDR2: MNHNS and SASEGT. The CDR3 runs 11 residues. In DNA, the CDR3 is TGTGCCAGCACCCTGCCGGGTTCCTGGCCCGTC. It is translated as CASTLPGSWPV.

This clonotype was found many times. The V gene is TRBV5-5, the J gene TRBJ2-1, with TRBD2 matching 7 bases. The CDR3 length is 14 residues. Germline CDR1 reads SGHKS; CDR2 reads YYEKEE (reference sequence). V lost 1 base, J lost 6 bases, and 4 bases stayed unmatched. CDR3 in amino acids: CASSLSTSTNEQFF. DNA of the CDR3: TGTGCCAGCAGCTTGTCGACTAGCACCAATGAGCAGTTCTTC.

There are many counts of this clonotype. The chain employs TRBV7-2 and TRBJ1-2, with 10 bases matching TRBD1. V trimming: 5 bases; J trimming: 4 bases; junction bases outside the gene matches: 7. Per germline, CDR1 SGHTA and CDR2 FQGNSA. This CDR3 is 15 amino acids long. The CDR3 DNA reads TGTGCCAGCAGCCGACAGGGGGCTGTGGGCTATGGCTACACCTTC. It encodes CASSRQGAVGYGYTF.

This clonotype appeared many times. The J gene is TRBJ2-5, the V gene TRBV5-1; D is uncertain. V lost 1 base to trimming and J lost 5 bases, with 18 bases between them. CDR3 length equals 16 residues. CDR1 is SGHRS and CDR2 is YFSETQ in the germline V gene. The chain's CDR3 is CASSLKTRNLHETQYF. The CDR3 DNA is TGCGCCAGCAGCTTGAAAACCCGTAACCTTCACGAGACCCAGTACTTC.